This TCR beta chain is drawn from a study of T-cell memory formation after mild COVID-19. Study overall: Largely donor-specific sequence clusters came from a couple of donors.

V was shortened by 2 bases and J by 7 bases, with 4 bases between the two germline ends. The V gene's germline CDR1 is SGHKS and CDR2 YYEKEE (reference sequence). CDR3 length equals 10 residues. TCRdb re-called the 5' RACE reads through MiXCR, storing one row per CDR3 protein. The table shows some 450,000 distinct CDR3 sequences, with around 20% occurring only once. This sequence joins TRBV5-5 and TRBJ2-7; D is unclear. The TCR originated in an adult woman who had mild COVID-19 (a few samples of this study predate the infection). Cell type and time point are not known. Material: PBMCs or a T cell subset sorted from them (not recorded which). The CDR3 here is CASSLVEQYF. The CDR3 DNA is TGTGCCAGCAGCTTAGTTGAGCAGTACTTC. Complete variable domain (other parts from reference TRBV5-5 and TRBJ2-7): DAGVTQSPTHLIKTRGQQVTLRCSPISGHKSVSWYQQVLGQGPQFIFQYYEKEERGRGNFPDRFSARQFPNYSSELNVNALLLGDSALYLCASSLVEQYFGPGTRLTVT.